The sequence of this T cell receptor beta chain was determined in a study of blood T cell repertoires in COVID-19. Study-wide context: Sources were T cells, B-cell-depleted T cells, or PBMCs; the material itself was cDNA or gDNA.

Worth noting for this clone: Other DNA sequences of this sample code for an identical CDR3.

CDR3 length: 14 residues. Trimming cost V 5 bases and J 5 bases, with 18 bases left between them. Germline V gene sequence: CDR1 SQVTM, CDR2 ANQGSEA. The table came from immunoSEQ multiplex PCR; TCRdb's copy has only in-frame clones and leaves some out. Of about 160,000 clones in the sample, approximately 80% were seen once. This chain connects TRBV29-1 to TRBJ2-5, with D possibly being TRBD2 (7 bases). Specimen: peripheral blood. This receptor was taken from a man aged 55 to 70 with acute or convalescent COVID-19. The CDR3 nucleotides are TGCAGCGTTACAAGGGGGAGCGGGGTTGAGACCCAGTACTTC. Its protein is CSVTRGSGVETQYF. Supplemented by reference TRBV29-1 and TRBJ2-5, the full variable domain reads SAVISQKPSRDICQRGTSLTIQCQVDSQVTMMFWYRQQPGQSLTLIATANQGSEATYESGFVIDKFPISRPNLTFSTLTVSNMSPEDSSIYLCSVTRGSGVETQYFGPGTRLLVL.